Below, 30 T cell receptor beta chains from the same sample are listed, as sequenced in a study of radiation and T cells in renal cell carcinoma. Profiling relied on immunoSEQ multiplex PCR, and the TCRdb table lists in-frame clones only, not all of them. The data show roughly 120,000 clones, roughly four fifths seen once. This sample's time point: blood 2 weeks post-SBRT. Described treatment: 15 Gy SBRT to primary tumor, nephrectomy 4 weeks later. The material was blood, obtained from a patient whose treatment included radiotherapy and nephrectomy. These receptors all stem from a woman in her fifties or sixties with renal cell carcinoma.

The rearrangement links TRBV4-3 to TRBJ1-4; 8 bases agree with TRBD1. The CDR3 extends over 16 amino acids. Looked up from germline, CDR1 is LGHNA and CDR2 is YSLEER. V shed 4 bases and J 3 bases; nucleotides not matched to a gene: 7. This CDR3 reads CASSLGQGESNEKLFF. DNA for the CDR3: TGCGCCAGCAGCCTCGGACAGGGAGAATCTAATGAAAAACTGTTTTTT.

The chain combines TRBV27 with TRBJ2-5; D possibly uses TRBD1 or TRBD2 (5 bases each). Germline V CDR1 and CDR2: MNHEY, SMNVEV (reference sequence). The CDR3 is made up of 17 amino acids. V was trimmed by 4 bases and J by 4 bases, leaving 22 bases between them. The CDR3 nucleotides read TGTGCCAGCAGTTCTTCTCGGTTGGGACGAGCCCCAGAGACCCAGTACTTC. Its protein product is CASSSSRLGRAPETQYF.

The CDR3 region is CASSVGAGGGSQPQHF. The CDR3 coding sequence is TGTGCCAGCAGCGTAGGTGCCGGAGGGGGAAGTCAGCCCCAGCATTTT. The chain employs TRBV9 and TRBJ1-5; D perhaps matches TRBD1 (6 bases). Germline V gene data show CDR1 as SGDLS and CDR2 as YYNGEE. The CDR3 has 16 amino acids. Trimming shortened V by 0 bases and J by 6 bases, and 16 bases separated the two germline ends.

V and J are TRBV28 and TRBJ2-1; 11 positions match TRBD2. With V trimmed by 4 bases and J by 7 bases, 9 bases remained unmatched. Looked up from germline, CDR1 is MDHEN and CDR2 is SYDVKM. The CDR3 totals 16 residues. Here the CDR3 reads CASSSGSGRAGNEQFF. As DNA, the CDR3 is TGTGCCAGCAGTTCGGGTAGCGGGAGGGCCGGGAATGAGCAGTTCTTC.

The chain employs TRBV19 and TRBJ1-5, with 7 bases lining up with TRBD1. The CDR3 has 12 amino acids. J was trimmed by 6 bases and V by 9 bases; bases with no gene match: 5. Per germline, CDR1 LNHDA and CDR2 SQIVND (reference sequence). The CDR3 sequence: CASGQVGQPQHF. The CDR3, as DNA: TGTGCCAGCGGACAGGTAGGTCAGCCCCAGCATTTT.

With regard to this clone: Within the sample, other DNA sequences also encode this same CDR3. The rearrangement links TRBV4-1 to TRBJ2-5; D may be TRBD1 (5 bases). CDR3 length: 14 amino acids. Per the germline V gene, CDR1 is MGHRA and CDR2 is YSYEKL. The ends were cut back, 0 bases at V and 2 bases at J, with 7 bases in the middle. The CDR3 region is CASSQDRVQETQYF. The CDR3 coding sequence is TGCGCCAGCAGCCAAGACAGGGTTCAAGAGACCCAGTACTTC.

The V call is TRBV5-6, the J call TRBJ1-1; D might be TRBD1 (5 bases). The V end was cut by 7 bases, the J end by 0 bases, with 13 bases between. The V gene's germline CDR1 is SGHDT and CDR2 YYEEEE. The CDR3 is 14 amino acids. The CDR3: CASYPGGVNTEAFF. DNA of the CDR3: TGTGCCAGCTACCCCGGGGGGGTGAACACTGAAGCTTTCTTT. The variable domain in full, with the rest retrieved from reference TRBV5-6 and TRBJ1-1, is DAGVTQSPTHLIKTRGQQVTLRCSPKSGHDTVSWYQQALGQGPQFIFQYYEEEERQRGNFPDRFSGHQFPNYSSELNVNALLLGDSALYLCASYPGGVNTEAFFGQGTRLTVV.

This rearrangement joins TRBV6-5 to TRBJ1-4, with D unclear. CDR3 size: 13 residues. The V and J ends lost 2 bases and 7 bases respectively, with 8 bases between them. The germline V gene encodes CDR1 MNHEY and CDR2 SVGAGI. The CDR3 loop is CASSYGRVEKLFF. The CDR3 DNA sequence: TGTGCCAGCAGTTACGGACGAGTTGAAAAACTGTTTTTT.

CDR3 nucleotides: TGTGCCACCCGGGACAGGGCGGTTAGCAATCAGCCCCAGCATTTT. It specifies CATRDRAVSNQPQHF. The chain joins TRBV19 to TRBJ1-5, with 9 bases fitting TRBD1. Germline V gene lookup returns CDR1 LNHDA and CDR2 SQIVND (reference sequence). After removal of 10 bases from V and 0 bases from J, the junction contained 7 bases not matched to a gene. This CDR3 has 15 amino acids.

The rearrangement joins TRBV29-1 to TRBJ2-7, with D possibly matching TRBD1 (6 bases). The CDR3 extends over 13 amino acids. Trimming pared 7 bases from V and 3 bases from J, leaving 16 bases between. Germline CDR1 reads SQVTM; CDR2 reads ANQGSEA. DNA of the CDR3: TGCAGCGCCCGAGGGCAGGGGAACTACGAGCAGTACTTC. This sequence encodes CSARGQGNYEQYF.

The chain has TRBV4-1 and TRBJ2-3, with a weak D call TRBD2 (6 bases). The CDR3 contains 14 residues. With 4 bases removed from V and 4 bases from J, the gap between germline ends came to 12 bases. The V gene's germline CDR1 is MGHRA and CDR2 YSYEKL. CDR3 nucleotide sequence: TGCGCCAGCAGCCTCGGGGGAGTGCCAGATACGCAGTATTTT. This codes for CASSLGGVPDTQYF.

The chain uses TRBV5-1 and TRBJ2-3; 7 positions agree with TRBD1. V was pared by 0 bases and J by 6 bases, with 10 bases of the junction left unmatched. Germline V gene lookup returns CDR1 SGHRS and CDR2 YFSETQ. The CDR3 sequence is 16 residues long. For the CDR3, the DNA is TGCGCCAGCAGCTTGGAAGGGGGCGCGGGTCTGGATACGCAGTATTTT. Amino acid sequence: CASSLEGGAGLDTQYF.

The chain carries TRBV28 and TRBJ2-7; no clear D. Trimming removed 5 bases at V and 4 bases at J, with 9 bases between. The CDR3 covers 12 residues. CDR1 is MDHEN, CDR2 SYDVKM, per germline. CDR3 DNA: TGTGCCAGCAGTGGAGTGGGGTACGAGCAGTACTTC. This codes for CASSGVGYEQYF. Based on the CDR3 plus reference TRBV28 and TRBJ2-7, the full variable domain is DVKVTQSSRYLVKRTGEKVFLECVQDMDHENMFWYRQDPGLGLRLIYFSYDVKMKEKGDIPEGYSVSREKKERFSLILESASTNQTSMYLCASSGVGYEQYFGPGTRLTVT.

The chain uses TRBV9 and TRBJ1-2; D is possibly TRBD1 (5 bases). Germline V CDR1 and CDR2: SGDLS, YYNGEE. Between the trimmed V and J ends, which lost 0 bases and 4 bases, there was a span of 13 bases. The CDR3 has 15 amino acids. The CDR3 region is CASSVEVGGVYGYTF. DNA of the CDR3: TGTGCCAGCAGCGTAGAAGTTGGGGGAGTCTATGGCTACACCTTC. Drawing the rest from reference TRBV9 and TRBJ1-2, the complete variable domain is DSGVTQTPKHLITATGQRVTLRCSPRSGDLSVYWYQQSLDQGLQFLIQYYNGEERAKGNILERFSAQQFPDLHSELNLSSLELGDSALYFCASSVEVGGVYGYTFGSGTRLTVV.

The rearrangement joins TRBV20-1 to TRBJ1-4; D gene uncertain. The ends were cut back, 6 bases at V and 7 bases at J, with 9 bases in the middle. The CDR3 contains 11 residues. The germline CDR1 and CDR2 sequences are DFQATT and SNEGSKA (reference sequence). As DNA, the CDR3 is TGCAGTGCAGAGAATGGTGAAAAACTGTTTTTT. It specifies CSAENGEKLFF.

This sequence joins TRBV25-1 and TRBJ1-6, with 7 positions matching TRBD1. V dropped 6 bases and J dropped 9; count of bases not matched to a gene: 11. The CDR3 sequence is 15 residues long. The germline V gene has CDR1 MGHDK and CDR2 SYGVNS. As DNA, the CDR3 is TGTGCCAGCAGCTCCCATCAGGGGGACGGTTCACCCCTCCACTTT. Protein product: CASSSHQGDGSPLHF.

The V call is TRBV4-1, the J call TRBJ2-6, with TRBD2 matching 16 bases. Germline loops: CDR1 MGHRA, CDR2 YSYEKL. The junction had 4 bases not matched to a gene; V was cut back by 2 bases and J by 0 bases. This CDR3 is 20 amino acids long. CDR3: CASSQPGLAGGPSGANVLTF. In nucleotides, the CDR3 is TGCGCCAGCAGCCAACCGGGACTAGCGGGAGGGCCCTCTGGGGCCAACGTCCTGACTTTC.

J is TRBJ2-6 and V is TRBV7-9; D call uncertain. The CDR3 has 17 residues. The V gene lost 1 base and the J gene lost 0 bases, with 10 bases spanning the gap. Germline CDR1 and CDR2: SEHNR and FQNEAQ (reference sequence). CDR3: CASSLVRITSGANVLTF. In nucleotides, the CDR3 is TGTGCCAGCAGCTTAGTCAGGATCACCTCTGGGGCCAACGTCCTGACTTTC.

The V call is TRBV29-1, the J call TRBJ2-5; possibly TRBD2 for D (6 bases). There are 12 residues in the CDR3. The germline gives CDR1 SQVTM, CDR2 ANQGSEA. V dropped 6 bases and J dropped 6 bases, with 14 bases sitting between them. This CDR3 reads CSVGLDRQTQYF. In nucleotides, the CDR3 is TGCAGCGTGGGACTCGATCGGCAGACCCAGTACTTC.

This clone was seen just once. The chain recombines TRBV11-2 with TRBJ2-1; 11 bases are shared with TRBD2. CDR3 size: 16 residues. Trimming took 2 bases from V and 9 from J; bases not matched to a gene: 9. Germline V lookup: CDR1 SGHAT, CDR2 FQNNGV. CDR3 in DNA: TGTGCCAGCAGCTTAAGGGCTAGCGGGAGGACGGTTGAGCAGTTCTTC. Protein product: CASSLRASGRTVEQFF.

V is TRBV19 and J is TRBJ2-2, with D perhaps TRBD1 (5 bases). Trimming took 3 bases from V and 7 from J, leaving 9 bases between them. This CDR3 has 13 amino acids. Germline V lookup: CDR1 LNHDA, CDR2 SQIVND (reference sequence). The CDR3 nucleotides read TGTGCCAGTAGTATGCAAAGGGGCGGGGAGCTGTTTTTT. Protein sequence: CASSMQRGGELFF.

This clone was picked up one time. This rearrangement joins TRBV5-1 to TRBJ2-5; D ambiguous. V lost 8 bases and J lost 0, with 8 bases in between. Germline loops: CDR1 SGHRS, CDR2 YFSETQ. This CDR3 is 12 amino acids long. The CDR3 sequence: CASAANQETQYF. In nucleotides, the CDR3 is TGCGCCAGTGCGGCGAACCAAGAGACCCAGTACTTC.

The rearrangement links TRBV5-8 to TRBJ2-2; maybe TRBD1 (5 bases). Trimming cost V 0 bases and J 1 base, with 10 bases left between them. Germline CDR1 and CDR2: SGHTS and YDEGEE. The CDR3 covers 16 residues. The CDR3, as DNA: TGTGCCAGCAGCTTGGGGCAGGGCCGGAACACCGGGGAGCTGTTTTTT. Protein sequence: CASSLGQGRNTGELFF.

The chain has TRBV10-2 and TRBJ2-3; TRBD2 aligns across 7 bases. V dropped 0 bases and J dropped 3; count of bases not matched to a gene: 6. CDR1 and CDR2 (germline): WSHSY, SAAADI. This CDR3 spans 16 amino acids. Here the CDR3 reads CASSESKRLATDTQYF. CDR3 sequence (DNA): TGCGCCAGCAGTGAGTCGAAGAGACTAGCAACAGATACGCAGTATTTT.

This chain connects TRBV4-1 to TRBJ2-7; D gene unclear. Germline assignment: CDR1 MGHRA and CDR2 YSYEKL. The CDR3 length is 12 residues. V was pared by 3 bases and J by 7 bases, with 10 bases between. The CDR3 spells CASSQSPTEQYF. The CDR3 nucleotides are TGCGCCAGCAGCCAGTCACCAACAGAGCAGTACTTC.

This chain joins TRBV2 and TRBJ1-2, with 11 bases identical to TRBD1. Germline CDR1 SNHLY, CDR2 FYNNEI. V gave up 8 bases and J gave up 6 bases; unmatched junction bases: 5. The CDR3 sequence is 13 residues long. CDR3 coding DNA: TGTGCCAGCTTCGGACAGGGGGCGGATGGCTACACCTTC. Encoded protein: CASFGQGADGYTF.

The V call is TRBV2, the J call TRBJ2-7; 7 positions match TRBD1. Germline CDR1 reads SNHLY; CDR2 reads FYNNEI. With 4 bases clipped from V and 2 bases from J, the junction kept 5 bases outside the gene matches. The length of the CDR3 is 14 residues. CDR3 nucleotides: TGTGCCAGCAGTGTCGGTCAGGGGGCCTACGAGCAGTACTTC. This codes for CASSVGQGAYEQYF. Drawing the rest from reference TRBV2 and TRBJ2-7, the complete variable domain is EPEVTQTPSHQVTQMGQEVILRCVPISNHLYFYWYRQILGQKVEFLVSFYNNEISEKSEIFDDQFSVERPDGSNFTLKIRSTKLEDSAMYFCASSVGQGAYEQYFGPGTRLTVT.

The chain carries TRBV10-1 and TRBJ2-3, with 12 bases that match TRBD2. With V trimmed by 6 bases and J by 2 bases, 15 bases remained unmatched. Germline CDR1 reads WNHNN; CDR2 reads SYGVQD (reference sequence). This CDR3 region has 19 residues. This chain's CDR3 is CASRPLAGGVIEDTDTQYF. In nucleotides, the CDR3 is TGCGCCAGCAGACCCCTAGCGGGGGGGGTAATCGAAGACACAGATACGCAGTATTTT.

The chain uses TRBV11-1 and TRBJ2-7; TRBD1 is a possible D gene (7 bases). The CDR3 covers 15 residues. V was trimmed by 2 bases and J by 2 bases, leaving 13 bases between them. CDR1 SGHAT and CDR2 FQDESV come from the germline V gene (reference sequence). In DNA, the CDR3 is TGTGCCAGCAGCTTAACGGAGGGGGCCCCCTACGAGCAGTACTTC. Its translation is CASSLTEGAPYEQYF.

The chain uses TRBV4-2 and TRBJ1-1; TRBD1 aligns across 9 bases. CDR3 length: 15 residues. Germline loops: CDR1 LGHNA, CDR2 YNFKEQ. J lost 4 bases, V lost 4 bases, and 7 bases had no gene match. CDR3 DNA sequence: TGTGCCAGCAGCCTCCGGGACAGGGACGCCACTGAAGCTTTCTTT. Translation gives CASSLRDRDATEAFF.